Following are 8 T cell receptor beta chains from one sample sequenced in a study of T cells after yellow fever vaccination. MiXCR was run by TCRdb on the 5' RACE reads, yielding one entry per CDR3 protein. Seen here are about 320,000 distinct CDR3 sequences, roughly 4.3% observed once, and the top ten hold just under 20%. The sample consisted of PBMCs, taken 15 days after the yellow fever booster vaccination. These receptors were collected from a man aged 18-30 years who received the YFV17D yellow fever vaccine.

In its sample, this clonotype was seen many times. A read error may account for a junction end that differs from germline. This sequence joins TRBV5-1 and TRBJ1-1; D might be TRBD1 (6 bases). CDR1 and CDR2 (germline): SGHRS, YFSETQ. This CDR3 spans 13 amino acids. As DNA, the CDR3 is TGTGCCAGCAGCTCACAGGGGAACACTGAAGCTTTCTTT. It yields the protein CASSSQGNTEAFF.

There are many counts of this clonotype. The chain uses TRBV20-1 and TRBJ1-2, with 7 nucleotides matching TRBD1. The CDR3 has 13 amino acids. The germline V gene has CDR1 DFQATT and CDR2 SNEGSKA (reference sequence). J lost 8 bases, V lost 5 bases, and 11 bases had no gene match. CDR3 amino acids: CSAVGQYEKGYTF. CDR3 coding DNA: TGCAGTGCTGTGGGACAGTATGAGAAGGGCTACACCTTC.

The table lists this clonotype with many counts. The chain couples TRBV20-1 to TRBJ2-5; D call uncertain. This CDR3 region has 11 residues. The V gene lost 4 bases and the J gene lost 4 bases, with 7 bases spanning the gap. CDR1 is DFQATT, CDR2 SNEGSKA, per germline (reference sequence). The CDR3 loop is CSANELETQYF. The CDR3 nucleotides read TGCAGTGCTAACGAGTTAGAGACCCAGTACTTC.

This clonotype has more than one count but fewer than ten. The rearrangement joins TRBV7-2 to TRBJ2-2; TRBD2 matches 12 bases. The CDR3 sequence is 15 residues long. Trimming at V came to 6 bases and at J to 7 bases, leaving 6 bases not matched to a gene. Germline CDR1 and CDR2: SGHTA and FQGNSA. The CDR3 protein is CASSFQTSGSGELFF. CDR3 in DNA: TGTGCCAGCAGTTTCCAGACTAGCGGGAGCGGGGAGCTGTTTTTT. Full variable domain (rest looked up from reference TRBV7-2 and TRBJ2-2): GAGVSQSPSNKVTEKGKDVELRCDPISGHTALYWYRQSLGQGLEFLIYFQGNSAPDKSGLPSDRFSAERTGGSVSTLTIQRTQQEDSAVYLCASSFQTSGSGELFFGEGSRLTVL.

The chain employs TRBV6-2 or TRBV6-3 and TRBJ1-5, with 8 bases identical to TRBD1. V gave up 6 bases and J gave up 6 bases; unmatched junction bases: 13. Germline CDR1 and CDR2: MNHEY and SVGEGT. CDR3 length equals 16 residues. CDR3 bases: TGTGCCAGCAGAGTAAGTGGGTCAGGGGGCGGTCAGCCCCAGCATTTT. Protein sequence: CASRVSGSGGGQPQHF.

This clonotype has at least ten counts. The chain uses TRBV7-2 and TRBJ1-5; D is unresolved. The V and J ends lost 1 base and 5 bases respectively, with 6 bases between them. Germline V gene lookup returns CDR1 SGHTA and CDR2 FQGNSA. This CDR3 is built from 13 residues. The CDR3 is CASSLVEDQPQHF. CDR3 DNA: TGTGCCAGCAGCTTAGTTGAGGATCAGCCCCAGCATTTT.

This clonotype has only a few counts. This rearrangement joins TRBV9 to TRBJ1-1; TRBD1 is a possible D gene (6 bases). This CDR3 spans 15 amino acids. CDR1 and CDR2 (germline): SGDLS, YYNGEE. V lost 4 bases to trimming and J lost 4 bases, with 17 bases between them. This CDR3 is CASSLEGEVGTEAFF. CDR3 DNA: TGTGCCAGCAGCCTCGAGGGGGAAGTGGGCACTGAAGCTTTCTTT.

The chain recombines TRBV2 with TRBJ1-1; D is unresolved. V was clipped by 7 bases and J by 1 base, with 13 bases between them. Germline V CDR1 and CDR2: SNHLY, FYNNEI. This CDR3 spans 14 amino acids. For the CDR3, the DNA is TGTGCCAGCATCTCGGGCCGAGGGAACACTGAAGCTTTCTTT. It translates to CASISGRGNTEAFF.